The 4 T cell receptor beta chains presented below share a single source sample, sequenced in a study of blood T cell repertoires in COVID-19. Generated by immunoSEQ multiplex PCR, the TCRdb table keeps only in-frame clones and is missing some. The sample has some 50,000 clones, 68% seen once. The sample comprised peripheral blood. Receptors originate from a woman between 65 and 79 years old with acute or convalescent COVID-19.

The chain uses TRBV7-6 and TRBJ2-5, with TRBD2 matching over 8 bases. Germline CDR1 SGHVS, CDR2 FNYEAQ. The V segment lost 7 bases and the J segment 2 bases; nucleotides outside the gene matches: 15. The CDR3 consists of 17 residues. CDR3 amino acids: CASTRGVTGGPQETQYF. In nucleotides, the CDR3 is TGTGCCAGCACCCGGGGGGTAACGGGAGGGCCGCAAGAGACCCAGTACTTC.

J is TRBJ1-4 and V is TRBV7-8, with TRBD1 matching over 7 bases. The CDR3 has 17 residues. J gave up 2 bases and V 5 bases, and 11 bases lay outside the gene matches. CDR1 SGHVS and CDR2 FQNEAQ come from the germline V gene. CDR3: CASSRRAGGRTNEKLFF. The CDR3 bases are TGTGCCAGCAGCCGAAGGGCAGGGGGGAGGACTAATGAAAAACTGTTTTTT.

This clone was detected only a few times. The rearrangement joins TRBV5-4 to TRBJ1-6, with D perhaps matching TRBD1 (6 bases). Trimming took off 5 bases at V and 8 bases at J, with 11 bases between the two ends. Germline CDR1 and CDR2: SGHNT and YYREEE (reference sequence). The CDR3 contains 13 residues. This CDR3 reads CASRPGQYSPLHF. The CDR3 coding sequence is TGTGCCAGCAGGCCAGGACAGTATTCACCCCTCCACTTT.

By sample share, this clone is medium-sized (0.01 to 0.1%). The chain recombines TRBV7-9 with TRBJ1-2; the D gene is possibly TRBD1 (6 bases). Germline loops: CDR1 SEHNR, CDR2 FQNEAQ (reference sequence). This CDR3 region has 16 residues. V was clipped by 3 bases and J by 6 bases, with 20 bases between them. This chain's CDR3 is CASSLAEGGARNGYTF. The CDR3 DNA follows: TGTGCCAGCAGCTTGGCAGAAGGGGGGGCTAGGAATGGCTACACCTTC.